This record looks at one T cell receptor beta chain sequence and its context. Its antigen is as yet unknown. Peripheral blood, in approximately 6-milliliter volumes, was drawn at each of two time points. This entry belongs to a study of prognosis after radiotherapy for stage I lung cancer. Study as a whole: Participants consisted of stage I non-small cell lung cancer patients, who were enrolled between 2018 and January 2019. Tumor type comprised squamous cell carcinoma in 6 or 7 patients and adenocarcinoma in around 12.

The TCR beta CDR3 region was amplified from genomic DNA, with two rounds of multiplex PCR being used for the amplification. With primers specific to each TRBV and TRBJ gene, the first-round PCR was performed. Each CDR3 protein gets one entry after TCRdb re-called the multiplex PCR reads with MiXCR. The table includes some 38,000 distinct CDR3 sequences, around a quarter detected once. Study-wide findings and caveats: TRBV and TRBJ gene usage reportedly differed between patients with and without metastases.

Sequencing was performed on PBMCs, taken before or after stereotactic body radiation therapy (not recorded which). This clonotype originated in a donor at least 50 years old with non-small cell lung cancer.

In nucleotides, the CDR3 is TGTGCCAGCAGTCCCATGTGGGGGGACTCTTCTGGGGCCAAGGTACTGACTTTC. It is translated as CASSPMWGDSSGAKVLTF. The chain carries TRBV27 and TRBJ2-6; weak D call: TRBD2 (6 bases). V gave up 5 bases and J gave up 16 bases, with 33 bases separating them. This CDR3 is 18 amino acids long. Germline V gives CDR1 MNHEY, CDR2 SMNVEV (reference sequence).